The 21 T cell receptor beta chains given below trace back to one sample, sequenced in a study of chemoradiotherapy in HPV16-positive cancers. Profiling relied on immunoSEQ multiplex PCR, and the TCRdb table lists in-frame clones only, not all of them. This repertoire shows tens of thousands of clones, about nine tenths found once; its top ten account for about 3.5%. The source was blood, collected from a patient who underwent chemoradiotherapy. The receptors come from a human donor with HPV-associated anogenital cancer.

This clone appeared a single time. The J gene is TRBJ2-1, the V gene TRBV7-2, with a tentative D call TRBD1 (6 bases). This CDR3 has 12 amino acids. The V end was cut by 5 bases, the J end by 12 bases, with 14 bases between. Germline CDR1 is SGHTA and CDR2 is FQGNSA. The DNA for the CDR3 is TGTGCCAGCAGCCCACAGGGTCGTTGGCAGTTCTTC. This encodes CASSPQGRWQFF.

The CDR3 sequence: CASSPGGGTEAFF. The CDR3 coding sequence is TGTGCCAGCAGCCCTGGCGGGGGGACTGAAGCTTTCTTT. This chain uses TRBV5-4 with TRBJ1-1; D is possibly TRBD1 (5 bases). Trimming stripped 4 bases from V and 5 bases from J, with 12 bases between. In germline, CDR1 is SGHNT, CDR2 YYREEE (reference sequence). The CDR3 extends over 13 amino acids. Filled out from reference TRBV5-4 and TRBJ1-1, the complete variable domain reads ETGVTQSPTHLIKTRGQQVTLRCSSQSGHNTVSWYQQALGQGPQFIFQYYREEENGRGNFPPRFSGLQFPNYSSELNVNALELDDSALYLCASSPGGGTEAFFGQGTRLTVV.

Points on this clone: A read error may produce the germline difference seen at one junction end. This chain joins TRBV19 and TRBJ1-5; tentatively, D is TRBD1 (5 bases). The CDR3 consists of 19 residues. Germline lookup yields CDR1 LNHDA and CDR2 SQIVND (reference sequence). The CDR3 nucleotides are TGTGCCAGTCGTATGTATGGGGGGAGTATTATGGGAAGCAATCAGCCCCAGCATTTT. Protein sequence: CASRMYGGSIMGSNQPQHF.

The chain combines TRBV27 with TRBJ2-5; D unresolved. Deletions cut 3 bases from V and 5 bases from J, with 7 bases between. Looked up from germline, CDR1 is MNHEY and CDR2 is SMNVEV (reference sequence). This CDR3 region has 12 residues. The CDR3 coding sequence is TGTGCCAGCAGTTTCTCCTCGGAGACCCAGTACTTC. Amino acid sequence: CASSFSSETQYF.

This clone was detected only once. The gene calls are TRBV6-4 and TRBJ1-6; D is undetermined. Trimming stripped 0 bases from V and 7 bases from J, with 4 bases between. This CDR3 has 13 amino acids. Germline V CDR1 and CDR2: MRHNA, SNTAGT. For the CDR3, the DNA is TGTGCCAGCAGTGACTCGGGGAATTCACCCCTCCACTTT. This translates into CASSDSGNSPLHF.

This clone has a single count. The gene calls are TRBV9 and TRBJ1-6, with 8 bases aligning to TRBD1. The CDR3 is 15 residues long. V shed 0 bases and J 6 bases; nucleotides not matched to a gene: 2. Germline assignment: CDR1 SGDLS and CDR2 YYNGEE. Here the CDR3 reads CASSVDRGINSPLHF. CDR3 nucleotide sequence: TGTGCCAGCAGCGTAGACAGGGGGATTAATTCACCCCTCCACTTT.

The V and J genes are TRBV7-2 and TRBJ1-5, with D hard to call. The CDR3 is 16 amino acids. From germline, CDR1 is SGHTA and CDR2 FQGNSA. The V end lost 1 base, the J end lost 1 base, and 11 bases lay between the germline ends. Written as DNA, the CDR3 is TGTGCCAGCAGCTTAGATGCGGGGAGGAGCAATCAGCCCCAGCATTTT. Translated, it gives CASSLDAGRSNQPQHF.

The chain joins TRBV6-1 to TRBJ1-2; 7 bases agree with TRBD1. Unmatched junction bases numbered 6, after V lost 3 bases and J lost 5 bases. Per the germline V gene, CDR1 is MNHNS and CDR2 is SASEGT. This CDR3 comprises 14 residues. DNA of the CDR3: TGTGCCAGCAGTGAGGACCGGGACAGTTATGGCTACACCTTC. Its translation: CASSEDRDSYGYTF.

This sequence joins TRBV18 and TRBJ1-5; TRBD1 matches 7 bases. This CDR3 is built from 14 residues. With 3 bases clipped from V and 3 bases from J, the junction kept 2 bases outside the gene matches. The germline gives CDR1 KGHSH, CDR2 LQKENI. CDR3 loop: CASSPTGNNQPQHF. DNA of the CDR3: TGTGCCAGCTCACCGACAGGGAACAATCAGCCCCAGCATTTT. Filled out from reference TRBV18 and TRBJ1-5, the complete variable domain reads NAGVMQNPRHLVRRRGQEARLRCSPMKGHSHVYWYRQLPEEGLKFMVYLQKENIIDESGMPKERFSAEFPKEGPSILRIQQVVRGDSAAYFCASSPTGNNQPQHFGDGTRLSIL.

The CDR3: CASSLVGVYYEQYF. The CDR3 nucleotides read TGTGCCAGCAGCTTAGTAGGGGTGTACTACGAGCAGTACTTC. The chain links TRBV7-9 to TRBJ2-7; D may be TRBD1 (5 bases). With 1 base removed from V and 3 bases from J, the gap between germline ends came to 10 bases. There are 14 residues in the CDR3. CDR1 and CDR2 from the germline V gene are SEHNR and FQNEAQ (reference sequence).

J is TRBJ2-6 and V is TRBV29-1; possible D gene TRBD1, 6 bases. V lost 6 bases, J lost 1 base, and 10 bases lay in between. The germline V gene encodes CDR1 SQVTM and CDR2 ANQGSEA. This CDR3 is built from 14 residues. Here the CDR3 reads CSVGTGSGANVLTF. In DNA form, the CDR3 reads TGCAGCGTAGGCACAGGGTCTGGGGCCAACGTCCTGACTTTC.

The genes are TRBV7-2 and TRBJ2-3, with TRBD2 matching over 10 bases. The CDR3 runs to 14 residues. From germline, CDR1 is SGHTA and CDR2 FQGNSA. Trimming at V came to 5 bases and at J to 7 bases, leaving 6 bases not matched to a gene. The CDR3 bases are TGTGCCAGCAGCCCCAGCGGGGGGGCTAATACGCAGTATTTT. Protein sequence: CASSPSGGANTQYF.

This chain connects TRBV7-2 to TRBJ1-2; the D gene is possibly TRBD1 (6 bases). This CDR3 has 11 residues. Trimming shortened V by 5 bases and J by 9 bases, and 10 bases separated the two germline ends. Per germline, CDR1 SGHTA and CDR2 FQGNSA. The chain's CDR3 is CASSPGTSYTF. The CDR3 region has the DNA TGTGCCAGCAGCCCCGGGACAAGCTACACCTTC.

The chain employs TRBV19 and TRBJ2-7; TRBD2 aligns across 7 bases. This CDR3 has 15 residues. Per the germline V gene, CDR1 is LNHDA and CDR2 is SQIVND (reference sequence). V lost 3 bases to trimming and J lost 2 bases; unmatched junction nucleotides: 7. The CDR3 sequence: CASSIGRESAYEQYF. For the CDR3, the DNA is TGTGCCAGTAGTATCGGGCGGGAGAGCGCCTACGAGCAGTACTTC.

The V and J genes are TRBV7-2 and TRBJ2-1, with 8 bases lining up with TRBD2. V shed 1 base and J 7 bases; nucleotides not matched to a gene: 9. The CDR3 extends over 16 amino acids. CDR1 and CDR2 (germline): SGHTA, FQGNSA. The CDR3 bases are TGTGCCAGCAGCTTAGAGGCCGGGAGGGCTAGGAATGAGCAGTTCTTC. It translates to CASSLEAGRARNEQFF. Supplemented by reference TRBV7-2 and TRBJ2-1, the full variable domain reads GAGVSQSPSNKVTEKGKDVELRCDPISGHTALYWYRQSLGQGLEFLIYFQGNSAPDKSGLPSDRFSAERTGGSVSTLTIQRTQQEDSAVYLCASSLEAGRARNEQFFGPGTRLTVL.

The chain recombines TRBV5-4 with TRBJ2-5, with no clear D. V lost 3 bases to trimming and J lost 2 bases, with 11 bases between them. The CDR3 loop spans 14 amino acids. Looked up from germline, CDR1 is SGHNT and CDR2 is YYREEE (reference sequence). The CDR3, as DNA: TGTGCCAGCAGCTCGAAGACGGATCAAGAGACCCAGTACTTC. Its protein is CASSSKTDQETQYF.

This chain links TRBV9 with TRBJ1-1; D is possibly TRBD1 (5 bases). This CDR3 spans 16 amino acids. V gave up 4 bases and J gave up 2 bases, with 18 bases separating them. Germline-derived CDR1 and CDR2 are SGDLS and YYNGEE. CDR3 DNA sequence: TGTGCCAGCAGCCCGATCGGGACGAGGGGTAACACTGAAGCTTTCTTT. It codes for CASSPIGTRGNTEAFF.

The J gene is TRBJ2-1, the V gene TRBV29-1; 7 bases are shared with TRBD2. Trimming cost V 1 base and J 7 bases; bases outside gene matches: 10. The CDR3 is 15 residues long. CDR1 is SQVTM, CDR2 ANQGSEA, per germline. The CDR3, as DNA: TGCAGCGTTGAAGGCCTCCTGGGCGGGGGTAATGAGCAGTTCTTC. It encodes CSVEGLLGGGNEQFF.

Of note for this clone: This specimen includes other DNA sequences encoding the same CDR3. The chain recombines TRBV10-1 with TRBJ2-3; D possibly matches TRBD1 or TRBD2 (6 bases each). In germline, CDR1 is WNHNN, CDR2 SYGVQD (reference sequence). V lost 0 bases and J 3 bases, leaving 10 bases between the germline ends. CDR3 size: 15 residues. The DNA for the CDR3 is TGCGCCAGCAGTGAGTCGAGGGGGAGGACAGATACGCAGTATTTT. Translation gives CASSESRGRTDTQYF.

This chain links TRBV6-5 with TRBJ2-5; the D gene is possibly TRBD2 (7 bases). The CDR3 spans 12 residues. Trimming took off 8 bases at V and 4 bases at J, with 11 bases between the two ends. CDR1 is MNHEY, CDR2 SVGAGI, per germline. The CDR3 protein is CASGGGRETQYF. The CDR3, as DNA: TGTGCCAGCGGGGGGGGGCGAGAGACCCAGTACTTC.

The rearrangement uses TRBV6-1 and TRBJ2-7, with D perhaps matching TRBD1 (5 bases). CDR3 length: 14 amino acids. Per the germline V gene, CDR1 is MNHNS and CDR2 is SASEGT. V lost 6 bases and J 5 bases, leaving 17 bases between the germline ends. CDR3 protein: CASSAQEATNEQYF. The CDR3 DNA reads TGTGCCAGCAGCGCACAGGAAGCAACCAACGAGCAGTACTTC.